The 22 T cell receptor beta chains below come from one sample, sequenced in a study of cytomegalovirus exposure and HLA in healthy donors. The PCR was carried out with 60 Vbeta primers and 13 Jbeta primers. Here immunoSEQ multiplex PCR was the method, and the copy in TCRdb shows in-frame clones only, minus some. The profile shows roughly 92,000 clones, 80% of them singletons. Sample: PBMCs. The receptor source for this set is a man in his fifties in good health and CMV-seropositive.

V is TRBV18 and J is TRBJ2-1, with D possibly TRBD2 on 6 matching bases. In germline, CDR1 is KGHSH, CDR2 LQKENI. Trimming shortened V by 3 bases and J by 5 bases, and 14 bases separated the two germline ends. The CDR3 loop spans 15 amino acids. DNA of the CDR3: TGTGCCAGCTCACCTAGCGGAACAAAGGACAATGAGCAGTTCTTC. Amino acids: CASSPSGTKDNEQFF.

The chain uses TRBV29-1 and TRBJ2-1, with D possibly TRBD1 on 6 matching bases. CDR1 is SQVTM and CDR2 is ANQGSEA in the germline V gene. The CDR3 runs 14 residues. Trimming left V 4 bases short and J 6 bases short, with 16 bases between. The CDR3 DNA follows: TGCAGCGTTGGGGGGACACGAAGTGTCAATGAGCAGTTCTTC. Amino acid sequence: CSVGGTRSVNEQFF.

This clone came up a few times. The V gene is TRBV4-2, the J gene TRBJ2-1; tentative D call: TRBD2 (6 bases). Trimming removed 1 base from V and 2 bases from J, with 15 bases in between. The germline gives CDR1 LGHNA, CDR2 YNFKEQ. The CDR3 covers 17 residues. CDR3 coding DNA: TGTGCCAGCAGCCAAGTAACTAGCCCCAGCACCTACAATGAGCAGTTCTTC. Encoded protein: CASSQVTSPSTYNEQFF.

The chain has TRBV19 and TRBJ1-2, with TRBD1 matching 8 bases. The CDR3 totals 14 residues. After removal of 5 bases from V and 5 bases from J, the junction contained 7 bases not matched to a gene. Germline V gene data show CDR1 as LNHDA and CDR2 as SQIVND (reference sequence). CDR3 in amino acids: CASSFGTGGYGYTF. In nucleotides, the CDR3 is TGTGCCAGTAGTTTCGGGACAGGAGGGTATGGCTACACCTTC.

This clone was detected only a few times. V usage is TRBV5-1 and J usage is TRBJ1-2; possible D gene TRBD1, 5 bases. V was pared by 2 bases and J by 3 bases, with 8 bases between. The CDR3 has 13 residues. From germline, CDR1 is SGHRS and CDR2 YFSETQ. CDR3 sequence reads: CASSFGGDYGYTF. The CDR3 region has the DNA TGCGCCAGCAGCTTCGGGGGAGACTATGGCTACACCTTC.

The V call is TRBV10-3, the J call TRBJ1-2, with TRBD1 matching over 9 bases. The trim removed 4 bases at V and 2 bases at J, leaving 11 bases unmatched. The germline CDR1 and CDR2 sequences are ENHRY and SYGVKD. The CDR3 covers 17 residues. CDR3 sequence: CAISAPRGTGGNYGYTF. CDR3 in DNA: TGTGCCATCAGTGCCCCTCGGGGAACAGGGGGCAACTATGGCTACACCTTC.

The CDR3 nucleotides are TGCGCCAGCGCTCATGAGGTCGGCGGAACAGATACGCAGTATTTT. Amino acids: CASAHEVGGTDTQYF. The chain joins TRBV5-1 to TRBJ2-3; D gene uncertain. Trimming pared 7 bases from V and 3 bases from J, leaving 18 bases between. The CDR3 covers 15 residues. Per the germline V gene, CDR1 is SGHRS and CDR2 is YFSETQ.

This chain links TRBV5-6 with TRBJ2-7; no clear D gene. CDR3 length equals 13 residues. Germline loops: CDR1 SGHDT, CDR2 YYEEEE. Trimming left V 5 bases short and J 3 bases short, with 12 bases between. Here the CDR3 DNA reads TGTGCCAGCAGTTCGGGTCGTCGCTACGAGCAGTACTTC. Encoded protein: CASSSGRRYEQYF.

The chain combines TRBV4-2 with TRBJ2-7, with a possible D match to TRBD2 (5 bases). The V end lost 0 bases, the J end lost 4 bases, and 7 bases lay between the germline ends. This CDR3 comprises 13 residues. Germline V CDR1 and CDR2: LGHNA, YNFKEQ. The CDR3 sequence: CASSQERGYEQYF. As DNA, the CDR3 is TGTGCCAGCAGCCAAGAACGGGGTTACGAGCAGTACTTC.

The chain employs TRBV2 and TRBJ2-3, with unresolved D. Per the germline V gene, CDR1 is SNHLY and CDR2 is FYNNEI. V lost 6 bases, J lost 0 bases, and 10 bases lay in between. The CDR3 is 14 amino acids. This chain's CDR3 is CASRELPSTDTQYF. The CDR3 bases are TGTGCCAGCAGAGAACTCCCTAGCACAGATACGCAGTATTTT.

V and J are TRBV5-1 and TRBJ2-5; a possible D gene is TRBD1 (6 bases). Germline CDR1 and CDR2: SGHRS and YFSETQ. The CDR3 covers 13 residues. Deletions cut 2 bases from V and 4 bases from J, with 9 bases between. CDR3 region: CASSFLRGETQYF. The CDR3 nucleotides are TGCGCCAGCAGCTTCCTCAGGGGAGAGACCCAGTACTTC.

The V and J genes are TRBV28 and TRBJ2-7; D possibly corresponds to TRBD2 (6 bases). V lost 5 bases and J 8 bases, leaving 13 bases between the germline ends. The CDR3 length is 12 residues. CDR1 is MDHEN and CDR2 is SYDVKM in the germline V gene. The CDR3 loop is CASSGTASQQYF. As DNA, the CDR3 is TGTGCCAGCAGTGGGACTGCTTCCCAGCAGTACTTC.

J is TRBJ1-4 and V is TRBV7-8, with 7 bases fitting TRBD1. Germline V lookup: CDR1 SGHVS, CDR2 FQNEAQ. V lost 5 bases and J lost 11; bases outside the gene matches: 26. The CDR3 contains 19 residues. The CDR3 here is CASSPFSGGIGFFLVKLFF. The CDR3 DNA reads TGTGCCAGCAGCCCGTTCTCAGGGGGGATAGGGTTCTTCTTAGTGAAACTGTTTTTT.

The chain carries TRBV6-4 and TRBJ2-3, with TRBD2 matching over 11 bases. Germline CDR1 reads MRHNA; CDR2 reads SNTAGT. The V and J ends lost 6 bases and 3 bases, in that order; junction bases with no gene match: 5. CDR3 length: 15 residues. The chain's CDR3 is CASRETSGNTDTQYF. In DNA form, the CDR3 reads TGTGCCAGCAGGGAGACTAGCGGGAATACAGATACGCAGTATTTT.

The chain combines TRBV7-2 with TRBJ2-3; 14 bases align to TRBD2. The junction had 7 bases not matched to a gene; V was cut back by 5 bases and J by 6 bases. The CDR3 spans 16 residues. Germline V gives CDR1 SGHTA, CDR2 FQGNSA. CDR3 in amino acids: CASSPRLAGGPDTQYF. The CDR3 coding sequence is TGTGCCAGCAGCCCACGACTAGCGGGAGGGCCGGATACGCAGTATTTT.

This clone appeared once. The chain carries TRBV6-1 and TRBJ2-1, with 9 bases that match TRBD2. The ends lost 7 bases at V and 7 bases at J; junction bases unmatched: 11. Germline CDR1 and CDR2: MNHNS and SASEGT. This CDR3 is built from 15 residues. CDR3 nucleotide sequence: TGTGCCAGCACCCCCCCTGGCGGGAGGGTTAATGAGCAGTTCTTC. Translation: CASTPPGGRVNEQFF.

Note on this clone: The junction departs from the called germline gene at one end, perhaps through a read error. The genes are TRBV30 and TRBJ2-6; TRBD1 might be the D (5 bases). Germline lookup yields CDR1 GTSNPN and CDR2 SVGIG (reference sequence). The CDR3 totals 14 residues. CDR3 DNA sequence: TGTGCCTGGATCCGCTTCTCTGGGGCCAACGGCCTGACTTTC. Translating it yields CAWIRFSGANGLTF.

Here the CDR3 DNA reads TGTGCCAGCAGCTTGGGACAGGGGAGTTACACAGATACGCAGTATTTT. Amino acids: CASSLGQGSYTDTQYF. This chain links TRBV5-4 with TRBJ2-3; 8 bases map to TRBD1. Germline lookup yields CDR1 SGHNT and CDR2 YYREEE (reference sequence). J gave up 2 bases and V 0 bases, and 5 bases lay outside the gene matches. CDR3 length equals 16 residues.

The gene calls are TRBV18 and TRBJ1-1; a possible D gene is TRBD1 (5 bases). Deletions cut 3 bases from V and 7 bases from J, with 12 bases between. CDR3 length: 13 residues. Germline values: CDR1 KGHSH, CDR2 LQKENI. CDR3: CASSPVTGSEAFF. The DNA for the CDR3 is TGTGCCAGCTCACCGGTCACAGGCAGTGAAGCTTTCTTT.

CDR3 in amino acids: CASSLEGGNTGELFF. The CDR3 DNA is TGCGCCAGCAGCTTGGAGGGAGGGAACACCGGGGAGCTGTTTTTT. The chain uses TRBV5-1 and TRBJ2-2; the D gene is possibly TRBD2 (6 bases). Trimming removed 0 bases at V and 1 base at J, with 7 bases between. Germline V lookup: CDR1 SGHRS, CDR2 YFSETQ. CDR3 size: 15 residues.

The rearrangement links TRBV19 to TRBJ2-2, with D possibly matching TRBD2 (5 bases). The V gene lost 2 bases and the J gene lost 7 bases, with 8 bases spanning the gap. This CDR3 contains 13 residues. Germline CDR1 reads LNHDA; CDR2 reads SQIVND (reference sequence). DNA of the CDR3: TGTGCCAGTAGTATAAAGAGGGACGGGGAGCTGTTTTTT. Translation: CASSIKRDGELFF.

This rearrangement joins TRBV6-5 to TRBJ1-1, with TRBD1 identical over 10 bases. Unmatched junction bases numbered 5, after V lost 6 bases and J lost 4 bases. Germline V gene sequence: CDR1 MNHEY, CDR2 SVGAGI. There are 14 residues in the CDR3. Here the CDR3 reads CASRRGQGGTEAFF. The CDR3 DNA reads as TGTGCCAGCAGACGAGGACAGGGGGGCACTGAAGCTTTCTTT.